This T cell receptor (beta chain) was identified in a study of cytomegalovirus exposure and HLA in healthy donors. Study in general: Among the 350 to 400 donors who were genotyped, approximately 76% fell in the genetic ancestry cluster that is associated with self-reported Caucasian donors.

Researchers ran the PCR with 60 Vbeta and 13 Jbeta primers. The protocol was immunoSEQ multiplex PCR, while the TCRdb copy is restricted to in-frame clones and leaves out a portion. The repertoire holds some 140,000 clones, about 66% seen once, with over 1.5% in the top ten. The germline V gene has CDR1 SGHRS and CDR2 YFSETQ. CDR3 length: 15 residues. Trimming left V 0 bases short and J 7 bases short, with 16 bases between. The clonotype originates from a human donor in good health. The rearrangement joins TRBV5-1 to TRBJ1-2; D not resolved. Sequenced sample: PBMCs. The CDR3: CASSLARGGARGYTF. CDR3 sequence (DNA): TGCGCCAGCAGCTTGGCCCGGGGTGGAGCGCGTGGCTACACCTTC. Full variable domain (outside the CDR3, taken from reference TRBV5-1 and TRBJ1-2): KAGVTQTPRYLIKTRGQQVTLSCSPISGHRSVSWYQQTPGQGLQFLFEYFSETQRNKGNFPGRFSGRQFSNSRSEMNVSTLELGDSALYLCASSLARGGARGYTFGSGTRLTVV.